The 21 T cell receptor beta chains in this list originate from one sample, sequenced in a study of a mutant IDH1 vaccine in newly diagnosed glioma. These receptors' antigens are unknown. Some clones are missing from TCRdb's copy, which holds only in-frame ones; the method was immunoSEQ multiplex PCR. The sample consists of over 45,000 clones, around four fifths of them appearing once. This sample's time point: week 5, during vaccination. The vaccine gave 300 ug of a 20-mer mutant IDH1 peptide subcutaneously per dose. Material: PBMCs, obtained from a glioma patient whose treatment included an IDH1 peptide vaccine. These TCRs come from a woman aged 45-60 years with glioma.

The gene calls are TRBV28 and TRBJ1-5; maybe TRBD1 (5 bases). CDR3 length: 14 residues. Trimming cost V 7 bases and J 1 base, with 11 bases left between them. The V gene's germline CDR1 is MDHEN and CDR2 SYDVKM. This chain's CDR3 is CASTYRDSNQPQHF. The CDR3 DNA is TGTGCCAGCACTTACCGGGACAGCAATCAGCCCCAGCATTTT.

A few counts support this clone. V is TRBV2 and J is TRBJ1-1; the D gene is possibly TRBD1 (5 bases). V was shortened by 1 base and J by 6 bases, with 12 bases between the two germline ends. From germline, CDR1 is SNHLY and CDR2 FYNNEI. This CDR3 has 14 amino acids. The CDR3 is CASSEVQGWAEAFF. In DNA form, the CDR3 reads TGTGCCAGCAGTGAAGTCCAGGGTTGGGCTGAAGCTTTCTTT. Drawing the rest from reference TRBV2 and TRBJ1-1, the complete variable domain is EPEVTQTPSHQVTQMGQEVILRCVPISNHLYFYWYRQILGQKVEFLVSFYNNEISEKSEIFDDQFSVERPDGSNFTLKIRSTKLEDSAMYFCASSEVQGWAEAFFGQGTRLTVV.

As DNA, the CDR3 is TGCGCCAGCAGCCAAGAAGGGACGGCGTCCTACAATGAGCAGTTCTTC. It encodes CASSQEGTASYNEQFF. The chain carries TRBV4-1 and TRBJ2-1; D possibly matches TRBD1 or TRBD2 (5 bases each). Trimming removed 0 bases at V and 1 base at J, with 10 bases between. CDR3 length: 16 amino acids. Looked up from germline, CDR1 is MGHRA and CDR2 is YSYEKL.

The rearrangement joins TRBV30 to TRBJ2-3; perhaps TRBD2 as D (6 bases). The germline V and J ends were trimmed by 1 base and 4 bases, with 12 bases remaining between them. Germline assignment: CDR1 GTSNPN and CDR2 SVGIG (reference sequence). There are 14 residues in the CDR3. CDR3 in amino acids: CAWSGRGRADTQYF. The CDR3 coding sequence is TGTGCCTGGAGTGGGAGGGGCCGGGCAGATACGCAGTATTTT. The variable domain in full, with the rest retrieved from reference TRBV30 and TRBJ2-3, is SQTIHQWPATLVQPVGSPLSLECTVEGTSNPNLYWYRQAAGRGLQLLFYSVGIGQISSEVPQNLSASRPQDRQFILSSKKLLLSDSGFYLCAWSGRGRADTQYFGPGTRLTVL.

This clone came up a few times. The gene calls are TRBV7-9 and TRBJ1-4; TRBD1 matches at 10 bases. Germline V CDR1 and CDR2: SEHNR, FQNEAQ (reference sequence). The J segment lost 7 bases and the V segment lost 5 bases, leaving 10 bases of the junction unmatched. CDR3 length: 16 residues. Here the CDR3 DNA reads TGTGCCAGCAGCACTCGACAGGGGGCGCTTGCTGAAAAACTGTTTTTT. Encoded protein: CASSTRQGALAEKLFF.

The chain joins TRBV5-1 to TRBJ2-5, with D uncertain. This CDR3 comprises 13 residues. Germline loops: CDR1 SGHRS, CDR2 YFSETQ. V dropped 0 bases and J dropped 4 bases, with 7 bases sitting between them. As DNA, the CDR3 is TGCGCCAGCAGCTTGGCATCGAGAGAGACCCAGTACTTC. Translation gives CASSLASRETQYF.

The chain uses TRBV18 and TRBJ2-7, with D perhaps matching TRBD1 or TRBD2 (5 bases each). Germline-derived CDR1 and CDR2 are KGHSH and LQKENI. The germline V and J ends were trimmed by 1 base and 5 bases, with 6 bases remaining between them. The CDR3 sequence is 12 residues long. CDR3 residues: CASSPRGDEQYF. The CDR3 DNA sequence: TGTGCCAGCTCACCACGAGGGGACGAGCAGTACTTC.

CDR3 loop: CASSLQHSSGNTIYF. The CDR3 DNA reads TGCGCCAGCAGCTTGCAACATTCCTCTGGAAACACCATATATTTT. This chain connects TRBV5-1 to TRBJ1-3; D is ambiguous. The CDR3 is 15 residues long. Per the germline V gene, CDR1 is SGHRS and CDR2 is YFSETQ. V was trimmed by 1 base and J by 0 bases, leaving 8 bases between them.

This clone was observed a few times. The chain's CDR3 is CASSPVRSGVSPYEQYF. The DNA of the CDR3 is TGTGCCAGCTCACCCGTGAGGTCCGGGGTTAGCCCCTACGAGCAGTACTTC. The V and J genes are TRBV18 and TRBJ2-7; D is perhaps TRBD2 (5 bases). This CDR3 spans 17 amino acids. Germline lookup yields CDR1 KGHSH and CDR2 LQKENI. V was clipped by 3 bases and J by 2 bases, with 20 bases between them.

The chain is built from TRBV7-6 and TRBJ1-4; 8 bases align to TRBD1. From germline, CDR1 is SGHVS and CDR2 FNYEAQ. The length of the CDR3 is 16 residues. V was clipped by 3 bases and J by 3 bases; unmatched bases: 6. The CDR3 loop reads CASSFPGGASNEKLFF. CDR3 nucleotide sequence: TGTGCCAGCAGCTTCCCAGGGGGCGCTTCTAATGAAAAACTGTTTTTT.

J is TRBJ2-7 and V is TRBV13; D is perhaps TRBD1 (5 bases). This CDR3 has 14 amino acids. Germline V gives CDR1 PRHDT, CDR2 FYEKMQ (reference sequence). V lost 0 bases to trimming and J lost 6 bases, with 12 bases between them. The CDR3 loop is CASSLGAGPGEQYF. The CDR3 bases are TGTGCCAGCAGCTTAGGGGCAGGGCCGGGCGAGCAGTACTTC.

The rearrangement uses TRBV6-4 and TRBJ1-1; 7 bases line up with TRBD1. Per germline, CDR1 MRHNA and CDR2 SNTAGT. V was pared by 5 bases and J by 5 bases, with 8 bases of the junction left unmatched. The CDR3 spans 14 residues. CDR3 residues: CASSLDREGTEAFF. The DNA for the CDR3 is TGTGCCAGCAGTCTCGACAGGGAGGGAACTGAAGCTTTCTTT.

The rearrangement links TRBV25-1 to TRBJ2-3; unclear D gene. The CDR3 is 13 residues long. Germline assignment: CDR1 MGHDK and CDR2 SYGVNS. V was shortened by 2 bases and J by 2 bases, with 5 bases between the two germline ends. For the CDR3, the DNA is TGTGCCAGCAGTGAACCGTTCACAGATACGCAGTATTTT. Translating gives CASSEPFTDTQYF.

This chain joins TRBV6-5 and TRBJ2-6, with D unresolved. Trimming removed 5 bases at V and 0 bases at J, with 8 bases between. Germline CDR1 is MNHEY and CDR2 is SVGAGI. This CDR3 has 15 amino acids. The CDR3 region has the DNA TGTGCCAGCAGTGTGACACTCTCTGGGGCCAACGTCCTGACTTTC. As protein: CASSVTLSGANVLTF.

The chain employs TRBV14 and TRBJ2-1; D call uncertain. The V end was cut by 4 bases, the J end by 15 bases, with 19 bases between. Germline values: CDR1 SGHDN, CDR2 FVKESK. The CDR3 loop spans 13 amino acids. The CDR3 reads CASSLSGPGRRFF. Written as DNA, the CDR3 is TGTGCCAGCAGCCTTTCTGGGCCGGGCAGACGGTTCTTC.

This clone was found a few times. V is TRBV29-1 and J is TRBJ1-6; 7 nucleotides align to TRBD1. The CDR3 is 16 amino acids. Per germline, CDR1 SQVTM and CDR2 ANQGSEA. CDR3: CSCRTGGGGYNSPLHF. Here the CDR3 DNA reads TGCAGTTGTCGGACAGGTGGCGGGGGTTATAATTCACCCCTCCACTTT. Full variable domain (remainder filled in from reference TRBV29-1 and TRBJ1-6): SAVISQKPSRDICQRGTSLTIQCQVDSQVTMMFWYRQQPGQSLTLIATANQGSEATYESGFVIDKFPISRPNLTFSTLTVSNMSPEDSSIYLCSCRTGGGGYNSPLHFGNGTRLTVT.

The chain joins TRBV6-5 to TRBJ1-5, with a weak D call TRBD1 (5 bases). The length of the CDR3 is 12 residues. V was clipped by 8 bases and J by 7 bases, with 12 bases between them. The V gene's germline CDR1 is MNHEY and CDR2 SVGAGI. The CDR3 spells CASGQGRQPQHF. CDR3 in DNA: TGTGCCAGCGGCCAGGGAAGACAGCCCCAGCATTTT.

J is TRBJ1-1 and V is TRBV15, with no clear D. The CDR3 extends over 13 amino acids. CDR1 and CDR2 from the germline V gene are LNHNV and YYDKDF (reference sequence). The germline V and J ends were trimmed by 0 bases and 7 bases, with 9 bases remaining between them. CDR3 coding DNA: TGTGCCACCAGCAGAGACGAGCTGTTTGAAGCTTTCTTT. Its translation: CATSRDELFEAFF.

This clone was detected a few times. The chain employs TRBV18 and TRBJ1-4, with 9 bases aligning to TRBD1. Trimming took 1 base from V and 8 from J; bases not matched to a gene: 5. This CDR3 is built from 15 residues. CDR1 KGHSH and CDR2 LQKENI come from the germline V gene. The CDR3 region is CASSPRTGGTEKLFF. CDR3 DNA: TGTGCCAGCTCACCACGTACAGGGGGCACAGAAAAACTGTTTTTT.

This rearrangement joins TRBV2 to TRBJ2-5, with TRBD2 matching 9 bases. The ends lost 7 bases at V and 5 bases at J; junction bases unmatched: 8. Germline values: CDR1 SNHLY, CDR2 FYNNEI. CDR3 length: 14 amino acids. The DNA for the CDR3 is TGTGCCAGCACAGTTAGCGGGGGACTCGAGACCCAGTACTTC. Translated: CASTVSGGLETQYF.

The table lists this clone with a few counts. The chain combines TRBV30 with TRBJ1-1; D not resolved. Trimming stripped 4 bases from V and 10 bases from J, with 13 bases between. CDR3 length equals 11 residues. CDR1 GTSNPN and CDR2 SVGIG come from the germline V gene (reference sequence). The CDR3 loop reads CAWTILFGAFF. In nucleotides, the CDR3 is TGTGCCTGGACTATTTTGTTTGGAGCTTTCTTT.